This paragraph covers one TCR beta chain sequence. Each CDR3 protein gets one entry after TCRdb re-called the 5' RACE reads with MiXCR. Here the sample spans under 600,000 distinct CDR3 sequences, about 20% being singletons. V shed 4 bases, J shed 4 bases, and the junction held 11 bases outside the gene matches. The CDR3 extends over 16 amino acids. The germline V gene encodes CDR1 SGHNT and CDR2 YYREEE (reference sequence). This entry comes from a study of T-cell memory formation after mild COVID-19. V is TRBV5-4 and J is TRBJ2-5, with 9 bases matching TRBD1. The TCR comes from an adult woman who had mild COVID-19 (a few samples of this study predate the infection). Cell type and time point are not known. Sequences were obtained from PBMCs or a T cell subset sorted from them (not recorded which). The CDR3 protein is CASSHRTGAEGETQYF. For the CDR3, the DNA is TGTGCCAGCAGCCATCGGACAGGGGCGGAGGGAGAGACCCAGTACTTC.